A single sample is the source of the 6 T cell receptor beta chains below, sequenced in a study of regulatory T cells in long-lasting Graves disease. Researchers made TCR beta libraries by using iRepertoire HTBI primers and running Arm-PCR on CDR3 regions. TCRdb ran MiXCR on the multiplex PCR reads and lists one entry per CDR3 protein. Among around 500,000 distinct CDR3 sequences listed, about 12% were seen once. Time point described: newly diagnosed GD, antithyroid drugs for less than 3 months. TCR sequences were obtained from RNA taken from PBMCs. The data were also submitted as part of a second study, on T cells in Graves' hyperthyroidism and ophthalmopathy.

The sequencing used peripheral blood mononuclear cells (PBMCs), collected at new diagnosis, from a patient treated with antithyroid drugs. The receptors derive from a woman aged 30 to 39 with Graves disease.

This clonotype was detected only a few times. This chain links TRBV5-4 with TRBJ2-7; 7 nucleotides match TRBD2. V lost 2 bases and J lost 3; bases outside the gene matches: 8. The length of the CDR3 is 15 residues. CDR1 is SGHNT and CDR2 is YYREEE in the germline V gene (reference sequence). The CDR3 region is CASSFSGQGFYEQYF. The CDR3 nucleotides read TGTGCCAGCAGCTTTAGCGGGCAGGGCTTCTACGAGCAGTACTTC.

At least ten counts were recorded for this clonotype. This sequence joins TRBV12-3 or TRBV12-4 and TRBJ2-7; D gene ambiguous. Trimming left V 2 bases short and J 4 bases short, with 9 bases between. The CDR3 is 13 residues long. As DNA, the CDR3 is TGTGCCAGCAGTTTAAGGGTTAAATACGAGCAGTACTTC. It codes for CASSLRVKYEQYF.

This clonotype has a count of ten or more. The CDR3 reads CASSRLSLLAGESQSTYNEQFF. The CDR3 DNA follows: TGTGCCAGCAGCCGCCTCTCGCTTCTAGCGGGAGAGTCCCAGAGTACCTACAATGAGCAGTTCTTC. This chain uses TRBV7-3 with TRBJ2-1; 10 bases align to TRBD2. This CDR3 has 22 amino acids. Germline V lookup: CDR1 SGHTA, CDR2 FQGTGA. V lost 5 bases to trimming and J lost 2 bases; unmatched junction nucleotides: 24.

At least ten counts were recorded for this clonotype. The rearrangement joins TRBV7-9 to TRBJ1-1; D is undetermined. CDR3 length: 13 amino acids. The V gene's germline CDR1 is SEHNR and CDR2 FQNEAQ (reference sequence). The V and J ends lost 10 bases and 5 bases respectively, with 17 bases between them. CDR3 sequence reads: CATLQSDRTEAFF. The CDR3 DNA is TGTGCCACCCTCCAGAGTGATCGGACTGAAGCTTTCTTT.

This clonotype was seen many times. This chain connects TRBV12-5 to TRBJ2-5; the D gene is possibly TRBD2 (6 bases). Germline CDR1 reads LGHNT; CDR2 reads FRNRAP. The CDR3 is 14 amino acids. With 1 base removed from V and 5 bases from J, the gap between germline ends came to 11 bases. The CDR3 DNA reads TGTGCTAGTGGTTTGGACGGGAGTTGGGAGACCCAGTACTTC. Its protein product is CASGLDGSWETQYF.

This clonotype occurred many times. The V call is TRBV28, the J call TRBJ2-5; 7 nucleotides agree with TRBD1. Trimming took 6 bases from V and 4 from J; bases not matched to a gene: 11. The CDR3 has 15 residues. The germline gives CDR1 MDHEN, CDR2 SYDVKM. The chain's CDR3 is CASSRTGASGETQYF. As DNA, the CDR3 is TGTGCCAGCAGCCGTACAGGGGCTAGTGGAGAGACCCAGTACTTC. The full variable domain, with the rest looked up from reference TRBV28 and TRBJ2-5, is DVKVTQSSRYLVKRTGEKVFLECVQDMDHENMFWYRQDPGLGLRLIYFSYDVKMKEKGDIPEGYSVSREKKERFSLILESASTNQTSMYLCASSRTGASGETQYFGPGTRLLVL.